This T cell receptor (beta chain) was retrieved from a study of blood T cell repertoires in COVID-19. CDR3 length: 15 amino acids. Trimming removed 7 bases from V and 3 bases from J; junction bases left unmatched: 7. Germline-derived CDR1 and CDR2 are MDHEN and SYDVKM. This table comes from immunoSEQ multiplex PCR, and its TCRdb copy is limited to in-frame clones, with some not included. The sample records 60,000 to 90,000 clones, approximately 86% being singletons. This clonotype was sampled from a human donor in a cohort sampled during active COVID-19. The genes are TRBV28 and TRBJ1-4; 8 nucleotides line up with TRBD1. Source material: peripheral blood. The CDR3 sequence: CASNNRGMANEKLFF. CDR3 in DNA: TGTGCCAGCAATAACAGGGGGATGGCTAATGAAAAACTGTTTTTT.